This TCR beta chain originates from a study of control samples from healthy donors and cancer patients. TCRdb's table, derived via immunoSEQ multiplex PCR, lists solely in-frame clones and lacks some. The data contain about 170,000 clones, 85% to 95% of them singletons. Looked up from germline, CDR1 is SGDLS and CDR2 is YYNGEE. Trimming took off 4 bases at V and 6 bases at J, with 17 bases between the two ends. This CDR3 is 15 amino acids long. The rearrangement uses TRBV9 and TRBJ1-5; D is undetermined. Source material: blood. The clonotype was recovered from a woman aged 18-30 years in good health. CDR3 sequence reads: CASSLPSRRGQPQHF. The CDR3 coding sequence is TGTGCCAGCAGCCTTCCCAGCAGGCGGGGTCAGCCCCAGCATTTT.